These 25 T cell receptor beta chains were all obtained from the same sample, sequenced in a study of cytotoxic CD8 clonotypes in ibrutinib-treated CLL. TCRdb keeps only in-frame clones here, not all; method: immunoSEQ multiplex PCR. The data hold fewer than 400,000 clones, with roughly 70% observed a single time. The sample consisted of PBMCs, taken after 36 months of ibrutinib treatment. The receptors stem from a human donor with chronic lymphocytic leukemia.

The rearrangement uses TRBV4-1 and TRBJ1-6, with D possibly TRBD1 on 6 matching bases. The CDR3 contains 14 residues. The V end was cut by 4 bases, the J end by 10 bases, with 14 bases between. Germline loops: CDR1 MGHRA, CDR2 YSYEKL. CDR3 in DNA: TGCGCCAGCAGCCCCCTAACAGGGTACTCACCCCTCCACTTT. Protein product: CASSPLTGYSPLHF.

V and J are TRBV9 and TRBJ2-2, with D hard to call. V was cut by 0 bases and J by 4 bases, with 10 bases left in between. The length of the CDR3 is 15 residues. Germline CDR1 is SGDLS and CDR2 is YYNGEE. CDR3 DNA: TGTGCCAGCAGCGTAGTATGGAAGGGCACCGGGGAGCTGTTTTTT. It is translated as CASSVVWKGTGELFF.

The chain carries TRBV9 and TRBJ1-2; TRBD1 matches 8 bases. Trimming took 4 bases from V and 7 from J; bases not matched to a gene: 9. Germline V CDR1 and CDR2: SGDLS, YYNGEE. The CDR3 totals 14 residues. CDR3 residues: CASSPDREDGGYTF. DNA of the CDR3: TGTGCCAGCAGCCCGGACAGGGAGGACGGTGGCTACACCTTC.

V and J are TRBV6-5 and TRBJ2-1; D ambiguous. Germline V lookup: CDR1 MNHEY, CDR2 SVGAGI. Trimming removed 7 bases from V and 5 bases from J, with 18 bases in between. This CDR3 contains 15 residues. The CDR3 sequence is CASMVRTASHNEQFF. The CDR3 region has the DNA TGTGCCAGCATGGTGAGGACGGCTTCTCACAATGAGCAGTTCTTC.

V and J are TRBV5-4 and TRBJ1-2; tentative D call: TRBD1 (5 bases). The CDR3 loop spans 12 amino acids. Trimming shortened V by 5 bases and J by 10 bases, and 15 bases separated the two germline ends. Germline V gene data show CDR1 as SGHNT and CDR2 as YYREEE (reference sequence). In nucleotides, the CDR3 is TGTGCCAGCAGTCTCCCTCGACAGCTCTACACCTTC. Protein product: CASSLPRQLYTF.

The rearrangement links TRBV5-5 to TRBJ2-7; D is perhaps TRBD1 or TRBD2 (5 bases each). From germline, CDR1 is SGHKS and CDR2 YYEKEE (reference sequence). The CDR3 sequence is 14 residues long. With 0 bases removed from V and 1 base from J, the gap between germline ends came to 8 bases. CDR3 in DNA: TGTGCCAGCAGCTTGGGGGACGGGTCCTACGAGCAGTACTTC. The encoded protein is CASSLGDGSYEQYF.

The chain links TRBV5-1 to TRBJ2-1; D is possibly TRBD1 (6 bases). The germline gives CDR1 SGHRS, CDR2 YFSETQ. V lost 7 bases and J 6 bases, leaving 14 bases between the germline ends. CDR3 length: 13 residues. The CDR3 DNA reads as TGCGCCAGCGGTGTTTTAGGGGGCAATGAGCAGTTCTTC. Translated, it gives CASGVLGGNEQFF.

This rearrangement joins TRBV13 to TRBJ2-7, with 12 bases identical to TRBD2. With 10 bases clipped from V and 2 bases from J, the junction kept 6 bases outside the gene matches. The length of the CDR3 is 14 residues. Looked up from germline, CDR1 is PRHDT and CDR2 is FYEKMQ (reference sequence). The CDR3 region is CATSSGRGPYEQYF. CDR3 bases: TGTGCCACCTCTAGCGGGAGGGGGCCCTACGAGCAGTACTTC.

The chain combines TRBV7-6 with TRBJ2-7, with 7 bases that match TRBD2. V dropped 1 base and J dropped 0; count of bases not matched to a gene: 6. The CDR3 has 16 amino acids. CDR1 SGHVS and CDR2 FNYEAQ come from the germline V gene. The CDR3 DNA reads TGTGCCAGCAGCTTAGGAGGAGCGGGGAGCTCCTACGAGCAGTACTTC. Translation gives CASSLGGAGSSYEQYF.

This clone was seen only a few times. The chain combines TRBV29-1 with TRBJ2-5; a weak D match, TRBD2 (6 bases). This CDR3 comprises 13 residues. Looked up from germline, CDR1 is SQVTM and CDR2 is ANQGSEA. V lost 6 bases to trimming and J lost 5 bases, with 16 bases between them. CDR3 sequence (DNA): TGCAGCGTAACCTCACTTGGGGGGGAGACCCAGTACTTC. Encoded protein: CSVTSLGGETQYF.

V usage is TRBV25-1 and J usage is TRBJ2-5; perhaps TRBD2 as D (6 bases). The CDR3 runs 13 residues. Trimming removed 6 bases from V and 5 bases from J, with 13 bases in between. From germline, CDR1 is MGHDK and CDR2 SYGVNS. The CDR3 region has the DNA TGTGCCAGCAGCCCCCGAGGAGGGGAGACCCAGTACTTC. Protein: CASSPRGGETQYF. The whole variable domain, filled in from reference TRBV25-1 and TRBJ2-5, reads EADIYQTPRYLVIGTGKKITLECSQTMGHDKMYWYQQDPGMELHLIHYSYGVNSTEKGDLSSESTVSRIRTEHFPLTLESARPSHTSQYLCASSPRGGETQYFGPGTRLLVL.

For this clone: This sample includes further DNA sequences coding for the same CDR3. The chain joins TRBV18 to TRBJ1-5, with TRBD1 as a possible D gene (6 bases). The ends were cut back, 3 bases at V and 4 bases at J, with 10 bases in the middle. CDR3 length equals 14 residues. The germline gives CDR1 KGHSH, CDR2 LQKENI. The DNA of the CDR3 is TGTGCCAGCTCACCGGGAACAGGGAATCAGCCCCAGCATTTT. It specifies CASSPGTGNQPQHF. Full variable domain (remainder filled in from reference TRBV18 and TRBJ1-5): NAGVMQNPRHLVRRRGQEARLRCSPMKGHSHVYWYRQLPEEGLKFMVYLQKENIIDESGMPKERFSAEFPKEGPSILRIQQVVRGDSAAYFCASSPGTGNQPQHFGDGTRLSIL.

The chain is built from TRBV9 and TRBJ1-3; the match to TRBD1 covers 9 bases. Germline-derived CDR1 and CDR2 are SGDLS and YYNGEE. With V trimmed by 4 bases and J by 0 bases, 8 bases remained unmatched. The CDR3 is 17 residues long. CDR3 region: CASSQSGQGPSGNTIYF. Here the CDR3 DNA reads TGTGCCAGCAGCCAATCTGGACAGGGGCCCTCTGGAAACACCATATATTTT.

The chain joins TRBV4-2 to TRBJ2-5, with D uncertain. This CDR3 comprises 12 residues. Trimming left V 0 bases short and J 5 bases short, with 4 bases between. Germline-derived CDR1 and CDR2 are LGHNA and YNFKEQ. Here the CDR3 DNA reads TGTGCCAGCAGCCAAGATCGCGAGACCCAGTACTTC. Translated, it gives CASSQDRETQYF.

This clone was counted between two and nine times. This chain links TRBV15 with TRBJ1-2; no firm D call. Germline lookup yields CDR1 LNHNV and CDR2 YYDKDF (reference sequence). The CDR3 loop spans 15 amino acids. V gave up 0 bases and J gave up 2 bases, with 10 bases separating them. The DNA of the CDR3 is TGTGCCACCAGCAGAGATCTCCCAGGCAACTATGGCTACACCTTC. It codes for CATSRDLPGNYGYTF.

The chain carries TRBV19 and TRBJ2-1; TRBD1 matches at 10 bases. This CDR3 is 14 amino acids long. Germline CDR1 LNHDA, CDR2 SQIVND (reference sequence). The ends lost 2 bases at V and 8 bases at J; junction bases unmatched: 3. The DNA for the CDR3 is TGTGCCAGTAGTATATTCGACAGGGGGCATGAGCAGTTCTTC. Protein: CASSIFDRGHEQFF.

This chain uses TRBV27 with TRBJ2-7; 7 nucleotides line up with TRBD2. The CDR3 spans 13 residues. The V and J ends lost 7 bases and 0 bases, in that order; junction bases with no gene match: 3. Germline V gives CDR1 MNHEY, CDR2 SMNVEV (reference sequence). This chain's CDR3 is CASKGLSSYEQYF. DNA of the CDR3: TGTGCCAGCAAGGGACTAAGCTCCTACGAGCAGTACTTC.

The CDR3 coding sequence is TGTGCCAGCAGTGGGGACCCTTCGGAGCGGGAGACCCAGTACTTC. This translates into CASSGDPSERETQYF. The V gene is TRBV28, the J gene TRBJ2-5; perhaps D is TRBD1 or TRBD2 (5 bases each). The CDR3 is 15 residues long. V gave up 5 bases and J gave up 5 bases, with 18 bases separating them. Germline CDR1 is MDHEN and CDR2 is SYDVKM.

The rearrangement links TRBV9 to TRBJ2-1, with a possible D match to TRBD2 (6 bases). Germline CDR1 and CDR2: SGDLS and YYNGEE. V was trimmed by 0 bases and J by 8 bases, leaving 15 bases between them. The CDR3 is made up of 15 amino acids. The CDR3 bases are TGTGCCAGCAGCGTAGGGAGGGCTTTGGTAGATGAGCAGTTCTTC. Translation gives CASSVGRALVDEQFF.

The chain employs TRBV19 and TRBJ1-2; TRBD1 aligns across 8 bases. This CDR3 has 12 amino acids. The V segment lost 5 bases and the J segment 8 bases; nucleotides outside the gene matches: 4. Germline loops: CDR1 LNHDA, CDR2 SQIVND (reference sequence). CDR3 in DNA: TGTGCCAGTAGTGCGGACAGGGTAGGCTACACCTTC. Amino acid sequence: CASSADRVGYTF.

Only one count was recorded for this clone. The chain combines TRBV7-6 with TRBJ1-4, with D hard to call. There are 13 residues in the CDR3. V lost 2 bases to trimming and J lost 5 bases, with 6 bases between them. From germline, CDR1 is SGHVS and CDR2 FNYEAQ. The DNA for the CDR3 is TGTGCCAGCAGCTTACGGCCAAATGAAAAACTGTTTTTT. It codes for CASSLRPNEKLFF.

This clone has a single count. The chain uses TRBV11-2 and TRBJ2-7; maybe TRBD1 (6 bases). Per the germline V gene, CDR1 is SGHAT and CDR2 is FQNNGV. V lost 5 bases to trimming and J lost 5 bases, with 19 bases between them. The CDR3 length is 15 residues. CDR3 sequence (DNA): TGTGCCAGCAGCCCTCTATCCGGGACACTTCACGAGCAGTACTTC. It is translated as CASSPLSGTLHEQYF.

The rearrangement uses TRBV19 and TRBJ2-3; no definite D call. The CDR3 runs 14 residues. The germline V and J ends were trimmed by 5 bases and 1 base, with 10 bases remaining between them. Germline-derived CDR1 and CDR2 are LNHDA and SQIVND (reference sequence). CDR3 in amino acids: CASSPSLGTDTQYF. CDR3 nucleotides: TGTGCCAGTAGTCCAAGCCTCGGCACAGATACGCAGTATTTT.

The rearrangement uses TRBV4-1 and TRBJ2-2; 7 bases fit TRBD1. J gave up 1 base and V 2 bases, and 1 base lay outside the gene matches. CDR1 MGHRA and CDR2 YSYEKL come from the germline V gene. This CDR3 is built from 15 residues. CDR3 coding DNA: TGCGCCAGCAGCCAAAGGACAGGGAACACCGGGGAGCTGTTTTTT. It is translated as CASSQRTGNTGELFF.

J is TRBJ2-7 and V is TRBV6-6; D might be TRBD2 (5 bases). This CDR3 is 12 amino acids long. Germline CDR1 and CDR2: MNHNY and SVGAGI (reference sequence). Trimming cost V 4 bases and J 3 bases, with 7 bases left between them. The CDR3 spells CASSSRGYEQYF. CDR3 sequence (DNA): TGTGCCAGCAGTTCCCGGGGCTACGAGCAGTACTTC.